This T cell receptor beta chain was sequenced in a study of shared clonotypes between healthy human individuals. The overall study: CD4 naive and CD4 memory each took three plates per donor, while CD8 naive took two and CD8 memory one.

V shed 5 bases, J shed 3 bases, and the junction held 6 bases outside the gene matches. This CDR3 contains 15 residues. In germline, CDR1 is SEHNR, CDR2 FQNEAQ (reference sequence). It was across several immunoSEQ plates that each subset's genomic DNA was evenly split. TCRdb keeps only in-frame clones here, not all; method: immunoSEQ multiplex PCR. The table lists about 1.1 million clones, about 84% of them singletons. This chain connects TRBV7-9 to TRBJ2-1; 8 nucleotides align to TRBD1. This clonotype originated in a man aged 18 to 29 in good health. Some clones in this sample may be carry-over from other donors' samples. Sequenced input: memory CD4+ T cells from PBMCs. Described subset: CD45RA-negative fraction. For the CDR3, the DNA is TGTGCCAGCAGCAATCCCGGGACAGGCTACAATGAGCAGTTCTTC. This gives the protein CASSNPGTGYNEQFF. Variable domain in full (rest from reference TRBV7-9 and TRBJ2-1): DTGVSQNPRHKITKRGQNVTFRCDPISEHNRLYWYRQTLGQGPEFLTYFQNEAQLEKSRLLSDRFSAERPKGSFSTLEIQRTEQGDSAMYLCASSNPGTGYNEQFFGPGTRLTVL.